This T cell receptor beta chain was recorded in a study of T cell repertoires in cytomegalovirus infection. For the study at large: It was the public TCR beta signatures that indicated both CMV infection and matching HLA type.

As concerns this clonotype: Its antigen is undetermined. A much bigger clone sits one base away, suggesting this may be a read error.

TCRdb re-derived calls from the reads in MiXCR, one entry per CDR3 protein. The sample comprises under 250,000 distinct CDR3 sequences, approximately 7% of which are singletons, and under 7.5% rests with the top ten. The CDR3 sequence is 13 residues long. The germline V and J ends were trimmed by 5 bases and 4 bases, with 11 bases remaining between them. Overall study findings and caveats: Carriage of CMV together with the relevant HLA was identifiable through cumulative public TCR beta family frequency.

This chain links TRBV12-3 or TRBV12-4 with TRBJ1-2; D ambiguous. Sequencing was done on a sample of PBMCs. This TCR was sampled from a human donor in good health (CMV status not recorded). Some clones in this sample may be carry-over from other donors' samples. CDR3 DNA sequence: TGTGCCAGCAGTGTAGGAGGGTTCTATGGCTACACCTTC. Translated, it gives CASSVGGFYGYTF.